The clone carrying this T cell receptor (beta chain) was detected a few times. This record belongs to a study of early T cells in non-severe SARS-CoV-2 infection. V dropped 0 bases and J dropped 2; count of bases not matched to a gene: 5. The CDR3 is 16 residues long. Looked up from germline, CDR1 is ENHRY and CDR2 is SYGVKD. Unique molecular identifier tags were affixed to discrete cDNA molecules. MiXCR, run by TCRdb on the 5' RACE reads, gives a single entry per CDR3 protein. Of roughly 90,000 distinct CDR3 sequences in the sample, 11% to 15% were seen once. The V gene is TRBV10-3, the J gene TRBJ2-7; TRBD2 agrees at 9 bases. The origin of this receptor is an adult who was a healthcare worker with PCR-confirmed SARS-CoV-2 infection or an uninfected control (not recorded which). Source material: whole blood. CDR3 nucleotides: TGTGCCATCAGTGAGTCTGTAGGACTAGCGACCTACGAGCAGTACTTC. Translated, it gives CAISESVGLATYEQYF.